One sample yielded the 5 T cell receptor beta chains listed below, sequenced in a study of T cells after yellow fever vaccination. TCRdb reprocessed the 5' RACE reads with MiXCR, giving one entry per CDR3 protein. The sample has 450,000 to 550,000 distinct CDR3 sequences; around a fifth are singletons. The specimen comprised PBMCs, sampled roughly 23 days after the first yellow fever vaccination. Receptors were obtained from a man younger than 30 who received the YFV17D yellow fever vaccine.

The sample holds a few counts of this clonotype. V and J are TRBV6-2 or TRBV6-3 and TRBJ1-5; a possible D gene is TRBD1 (6 bases). V lost 10 bases and J 0 bases, leaving 19 bases between the germline ends. Germline V gene lookup returns CDR1 MNHEY and CDR2 SVGEGT. This CDR3 is built from 16 residues. The DNA for the CDR3 is TGTGCCACCAATCACCGGGGGCATGATAGCAATCAGCCCCAGCATTTT. This sequence encodes CATNHRGHDSNQPQHF.

This clonotype has more than one count but fewer than ten. The chain couples TRBV9 to TRBJ2-2; TRBD1 agrees at 7 bases. From germline, CDR1 is SGDLS and CDR2 YYNGEE. The CDR3 extends over 18 amino acids. V was clipped by 4 bases and J by 4 bases; unmatched bases: 16. CDR3 protein: CASSSPMRQGDSTGELFF. CDR3 DNA sequence: TGTGCCAGCAGCTCCCCGATGAGACAGGGTGATTCCACCGGGGAGCTGTTTTTT.

CDR3 nucleotide sequence: TGTGCCAGCGCACGGGGGGCGTGGACTAGTAGCACAGATACGCAGTATTTT. This gives the protein CASARGAWTSSTDTQYF. This rearrangement joins TRBV12-3 or TRBV12-4 to TRBJ2-3, with a weak D call TRBD2 (7 bases). CDR3 size: 17 residues. Between the trimmed V and J ends, which lost 8 bases and 0 bases, there was a span of 21 bases.

Only a few counts were recorded for this clonotype. The genes are TRBV5-1 and TRBJ2-5; 8 nucleotides line up with TRBD1. The junction had 7 bases not matched to a gene; V was cut back by 4 bases and J by 5 bases. CDR1 and CDR2 from the germline V gene are SGHRS and YFSETQ. CDR3 length: 14 residues. The CDR3 DNA reads TGCGCCAGCAGCCTACAGGGGGTGGGTGAGACCCAGTACTTC. This codes for CASSLQGVGETQYF.

Regarding this clonotype: Possible read error: a much larger clone is one base away. The genes are TRBV12-3 or TRBV12-4 and TRBJ2-7, with TRBD1 matching over 7 bases. The CDR3 length is 13 residues. V dropped 3 bases and J dropped 3; count of bases not matched to a gene: 2. The CDR3 DNA sequence: TGTGCCAGCAGTTTTACAGGGGACTACGAGCAGTACTTC. This codes for CASSFTGDYEQYF.